This TCR beta chain was recovered during a study of tumor-infiltrating lymphocytes in primary liver carcinoma (dated by TCRdb to 2017 to 2019). For context, the study as a whole: Hepatocellular carcinoma (four) or combined HCC and intrahepatic cholangiocarcinoma (one) was present in the five patients, who were three men and two women aged 30 to 69 years. The tumors of the five patients were staged as T1-T3 N0M0, with maximum diameters ranging from roughly 4.2 to 10 cm. Each sample produced about 3.5 to 8 million productive TCRbeta reads, and read depth showed no significant difference between tissue types. For each liver tumor, the study sampled five regions along with adjacent normal tissue and blood, and applied TCRbeta repertoire sequencing, expression microarrays and whole-exome sequencing. A total of approximately 35 specimens from 5 patients, comprising 25 or so tumor regions, 5 adjacent noncancerous liver tissues and 5 peripheral blood samples, were covered by TCRbeta repertoire sequencing. Agilent mRNA microarray profiling was performed on the 20 to 25 tumor region samples to relate TCRbeta repertoire diversity to the local molecular phenotype. Repertoires from technical replicates were highly reproducible, with mean shared-clone rates roughly 0.87 and correlation coefficients above 0.98. Here is what the overall study found, with its caveats: Since the samples were bulk and unsorted, there was no way to compare CD4+ and CD8+ T cell repertoires. Pairs of tumor regions showed greater repertoire overlap (mean roughly 35%) than tumor-adjacent pairs (roughly 17%) or tumor-blood pairs (approximately 15%), which is consistent with antigen-driven expansion. Only the TCR beta chain was sequenced, so true repertoire diversity is likely underestimated because unpaired alpha chains were not captured. Only four or five patients were included in the study, and the authors note that the findings should be validated in a larger study. The top 250 clones made up a significantly larger repertoire fraction in tumors than in blood (p = 0.039). Only about 8-24% of top clones were present in all five regions of a tumor, suggesting spatial heterogeneity of tumor-infiltrating T cells.

As regards this clonotype: Its antigen has not been determined. This may come from a read error, since a much larger clone is one base off.

V is clipped by 6 bases and J by 7 bases, and the sequence between their germline boundaries is 15 bases long. Inclusive of the bounding cysteine and phenylalanine, the CDR3 is 13 residues long. Only the CDR3 DNA is retained, 39 bases long and in frame from the first base. Reading the germline V gene gives CDR1 MDHEN and CDR2 SYDVKM. A constant-region primer and ProtoScript II reverse transcriptase were used to reverse-transcribe TCRbeta-specific cDNA from approximately 450 ng total RNA. Construction of the TCRbeta libraries relied on three nested rounds of multiplex PCR, following a slightly modified ARM-PCR procedure. Each of the first two PCR rounds ran for about 10 cycles using multiplex TRBV1-TRBV30 forward primers together with a Cbeta reverse primer. Sample barcodes and Illumina adapters were added in a final 25-cycle PCR using Deep VentR polymerase. Before sequencing, amplicons between 200 and 500 bp were purified from gel using a QIAquick gel extraction kit. The TCRbeta amplicons were sequenced with 250-bp paired-end reads on an Illumina HiSeq 2500. The paper's processing steps were these. Trimmomatic v0.33 was used to quality-trim the reads, and FLASH v1.2.11 was used to merge paired reads so that full CDR3 sequences could be recovered. MiGEC v1.2.1b assigned V, D and J germline segments to the rearranged TCRbeta sequences. Clonotype statistics and Shannon-Wiener diversity indices were computed with VDJtools v1.0.0. Except for diversity analysis, only the 250 most abundant clonotypes of each sample were used in subsequent analyses to reduce sampling bias. The public reads were run again by TCRdb, first through fastp at Q25 and then through MiXCR, and only productive beta chains were kept. Rows are combined by CDR3 protein, so each entry shows the most common genes and DNA. The V and J calls here are based on TCRdb, not the publication. A total of roughly 80,000 distinct CDR3 sequences appear in this sample, 72% of them only once. The ten largest clones represent roughly 21% of the sample.

Without any cell sorting, total RNA and DNA were co-extracted from about 21-30 mg of bulk tissue using the AllPrep DNA/RNA mini kit. Between late 2015 and 2016, about 5 patients in China with histopathologically diagnosed primary liver carcinoma had surgical resection. At the time of sampling, the patients had chronic HBV infection and had not received any treatment. Five spatially separated regions were sampled per tumor: superior, inferior, left-lateral and right-lateral poles, plus the tumor centre. Histological examination found more than 90% viable tumor cells in every tumor sample. Each fresh piece of tumor and adjacent tissue was cut in two, with one half stored in RNAlater at -80 degrees C and the other half sent for histology.

This receptor was obtained from a man between 35 and 55 years old with primary liver carcinoma and hepatitis B virus infection. The specimen was liver tumor tissue from sampling region 1. What the cell subset or site label conveys for this sample: tumor region T1, superior pole. The chain was built from TRBV28 and TRBJ1-2, and perhaps TRBD1 as D gene, on 5 matching bases. In nucleotides, the sequence is TGTGCCAGCAGCAGACAGTACCGGGGTGGCTACACCTTC. It encodes CASSRQYRGGYTF.